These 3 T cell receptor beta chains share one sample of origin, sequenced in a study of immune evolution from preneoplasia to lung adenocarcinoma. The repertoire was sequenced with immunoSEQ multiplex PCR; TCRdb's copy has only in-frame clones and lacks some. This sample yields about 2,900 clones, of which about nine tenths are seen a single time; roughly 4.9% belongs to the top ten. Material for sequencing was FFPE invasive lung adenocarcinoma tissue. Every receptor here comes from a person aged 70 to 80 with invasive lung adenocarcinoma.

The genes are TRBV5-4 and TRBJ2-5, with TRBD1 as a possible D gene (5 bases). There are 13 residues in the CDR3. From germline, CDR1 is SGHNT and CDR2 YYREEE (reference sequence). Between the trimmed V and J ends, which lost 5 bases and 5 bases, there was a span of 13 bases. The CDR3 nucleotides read TGTGCCAGCAGACTTCAGGGTGGTGAGACCCAGTACTTC. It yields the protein CASRLQGGETQYF.

The CDR3 spells CASSFYRGAGANVLTF. DNA of the CDR3: TGTGCCAGCAGTTTTTACAGGGGGGCTGGGGCCAACGTCCTGACTTTC. The V call is TRBV28, the J call TRBJ2-6; 8 positions match TRBD1. V trimming: 3 bases; J trimming: 2 bases; junction bases outside the gene matches: 3. The CDR3 covers 16 residues. Germline assignment: CDR1 MDHEN and CDR2 SYDVKM.

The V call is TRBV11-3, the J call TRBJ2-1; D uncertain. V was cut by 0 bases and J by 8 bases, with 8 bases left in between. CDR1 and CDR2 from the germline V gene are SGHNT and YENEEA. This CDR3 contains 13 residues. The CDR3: CASSLDPTHEQFF. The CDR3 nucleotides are TGTGCCAGCAGCTTAGATCCAACCCATGAGCAGTTCTTC. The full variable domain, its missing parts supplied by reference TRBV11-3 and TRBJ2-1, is EAGVVQSPRYKIIEKKQPVAFWCNPISGHNTLYWYLQNLGQGPELLIRYENEEAVDDSQLPKDRFSAERLKGVDSTLKIQPAELGDSAVYLCASSLDPTHEQFFGPGTRLTVL.